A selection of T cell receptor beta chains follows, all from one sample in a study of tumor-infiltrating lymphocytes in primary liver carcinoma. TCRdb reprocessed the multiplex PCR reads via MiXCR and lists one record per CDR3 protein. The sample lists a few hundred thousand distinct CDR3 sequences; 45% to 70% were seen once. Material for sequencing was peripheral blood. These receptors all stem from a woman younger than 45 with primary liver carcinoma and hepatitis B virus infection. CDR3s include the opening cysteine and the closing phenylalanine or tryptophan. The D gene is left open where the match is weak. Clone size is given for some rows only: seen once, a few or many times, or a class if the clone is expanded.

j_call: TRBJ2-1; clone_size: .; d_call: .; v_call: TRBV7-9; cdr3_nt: TGTGCCAGCAGCTTAAAGTCAGACAATGAGCAGCTCTTC; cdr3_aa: CASSLKSDNEQLF
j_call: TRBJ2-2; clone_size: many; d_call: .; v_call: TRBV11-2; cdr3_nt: TGTGCCAGCAGCCTCAGGGGGGGAATGCAGGACGGGGAGCTGTTTTTT; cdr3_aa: CASSLRGGMQDGELFF
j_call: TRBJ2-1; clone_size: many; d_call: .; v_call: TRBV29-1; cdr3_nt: TGCAGCGTTGGCTGGGGGGCAGGTAATGAGCAGTTCTTC; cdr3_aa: CSVGWGAGNEQFF
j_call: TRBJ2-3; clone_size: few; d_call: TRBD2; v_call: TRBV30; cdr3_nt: TGTGCCTGGAGCGCTAGCGGTGCTAGCACAGATACGCAGTATTTT; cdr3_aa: CAWSASGASTDTQYF
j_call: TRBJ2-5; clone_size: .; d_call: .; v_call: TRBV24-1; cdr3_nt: TGTGCCACCAGTGCAGAGGTAGAGACCCAGTACTTC; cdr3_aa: CATSAEVETQYF
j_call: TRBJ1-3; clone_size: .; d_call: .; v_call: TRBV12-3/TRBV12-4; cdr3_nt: TGTGCCAGCAGTCGGGGAAACACCATATATTTT; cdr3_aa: CASSRGNTIYF
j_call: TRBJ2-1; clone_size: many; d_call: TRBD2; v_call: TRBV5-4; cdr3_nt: TGTGCCAGCAGCTTGACTTGGCTAGCGGGGAACAATGAGCAGTTCTTC; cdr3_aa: CASSLTWLAGNNEQFF
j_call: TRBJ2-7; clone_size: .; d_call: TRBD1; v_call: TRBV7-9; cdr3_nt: TGTGCCAGCAGCTTAGGCGGTTTTGGGACAGGGAGGAGCGAGCAGTACTTC; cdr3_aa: CASSLGGFGTGRSEQYF
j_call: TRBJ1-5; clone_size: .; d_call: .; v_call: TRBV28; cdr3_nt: TGTGCCAGCAGTCGGAGTCAGCCCCAGCATTTT; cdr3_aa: CASSRSQPQHF
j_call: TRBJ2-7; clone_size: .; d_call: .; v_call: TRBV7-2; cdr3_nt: TGTGCCAGCAGCTTAGGTCTTTCAGTGCACGAGCAGTACTTC; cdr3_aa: CASSLGLSVHEQYF
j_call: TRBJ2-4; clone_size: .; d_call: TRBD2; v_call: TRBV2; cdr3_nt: TGTGCCAGCAGTGACACCGGGACTAGCGGAAAAAACATTCAGTACTTC; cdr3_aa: CASSDTGTSGKNIQYF
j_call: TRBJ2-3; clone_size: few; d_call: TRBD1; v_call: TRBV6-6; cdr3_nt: TGTGCCAGCATGAGGCGTCGACAGGGGTACACAGATACGCAGTATTTT; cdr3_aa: CASMRRRQGYTDTQYF
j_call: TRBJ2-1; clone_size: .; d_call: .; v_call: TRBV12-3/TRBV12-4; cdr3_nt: TGTGCCAGCAGTCAGCCCTGGGACAATGAGCAGTTCTTC; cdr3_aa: CASSQPWDNEQFF
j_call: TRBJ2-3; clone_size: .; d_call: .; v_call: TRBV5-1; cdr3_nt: TGCGCCAGCAGCCCCCATATGTTGGTAGATACGCAGTATTTT; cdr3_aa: CASSPHMLVDTQYF
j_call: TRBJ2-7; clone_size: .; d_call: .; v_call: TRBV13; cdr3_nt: TGTGCCAGCAGCTCCGACAGGAGCGAGCAGTACTTC; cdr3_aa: CASSSDRSEQYF
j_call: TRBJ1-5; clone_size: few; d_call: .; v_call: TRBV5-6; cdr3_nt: TGTGCCAGCAGCTTAGGACAGCTTGGCCCCCAGCATTTT; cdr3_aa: CASSLGQLGPQHF
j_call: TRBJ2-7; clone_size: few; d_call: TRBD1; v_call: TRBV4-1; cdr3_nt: TGCGCCAGCAGCCAGGAGGGAGACAGGGGAATCTACGAGCAGTACTTC; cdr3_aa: CASSQEGDRGIYEQYF
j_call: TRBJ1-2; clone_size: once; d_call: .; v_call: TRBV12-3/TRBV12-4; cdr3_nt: TGTGCCAGCAGTTTAGACCCTCCGGCTGGTGGCTACACCTTC; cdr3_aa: CASSLDPPAGGYTF
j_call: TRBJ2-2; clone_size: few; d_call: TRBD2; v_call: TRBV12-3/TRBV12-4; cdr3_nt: TGTGCCAGCAGTTGGCGGCGACTAGCGGGAGGGAAGGTCACCGGGGAGCTGTTTTTT; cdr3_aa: CASSWRRLAGGKVTGELFF
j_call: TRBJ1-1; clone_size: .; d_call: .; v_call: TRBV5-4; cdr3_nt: TGTGCCAGCAGCTCTTACCGGGGTTTCACTGAAGCTTTCTTT; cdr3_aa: CASSSYRGFTEAFF
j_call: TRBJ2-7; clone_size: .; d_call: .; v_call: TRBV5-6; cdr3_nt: TGTGCCAGCAGCGGCGTTGGTGGAGGGTACGAGCAGTACTTC; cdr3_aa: CASSGVGGGYEQYF
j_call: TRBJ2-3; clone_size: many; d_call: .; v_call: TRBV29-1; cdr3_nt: TGCAGCGTTGAAGTCGTGGAGGATACGCAGTATTTT; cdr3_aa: CSVEVVEDTQYF
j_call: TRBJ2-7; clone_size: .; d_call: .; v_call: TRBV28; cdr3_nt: TGTGCCAGCAGGGGCTGGGCCTACGAGCAGTACTTC; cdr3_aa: CASRGWAYEQYF
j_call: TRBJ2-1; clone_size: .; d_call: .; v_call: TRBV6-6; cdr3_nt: TGTGTCAGCAGCTTTTCGGGCGACGAGCAGTTCTTC; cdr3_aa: CVSSFSGDEQFF
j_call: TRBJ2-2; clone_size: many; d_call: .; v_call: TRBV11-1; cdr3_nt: TGTGCCAGCAGCTTAAGGGGACCCGTTGGGGCCGGGGAGCTGTTTTTT; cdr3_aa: CASSLRGPVGAGELFF
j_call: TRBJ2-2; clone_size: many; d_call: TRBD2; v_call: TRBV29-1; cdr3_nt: TGCAGCGTTGAGGGCGGGAGGACCGGGGAGCTGTTTTTT; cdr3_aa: CSVEGGRTGELFF
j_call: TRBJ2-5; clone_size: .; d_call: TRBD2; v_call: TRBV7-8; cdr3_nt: TGTGCCAGCAGCTCGTCTCAGCGGGGCAGGGAGGCCCAGTACTTC; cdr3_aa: CASSSSQRGREAQYF
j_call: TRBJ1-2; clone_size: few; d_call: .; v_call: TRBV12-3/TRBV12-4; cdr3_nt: TGTGCCAACAGTTCTAGGGGACATGGCTACACCTTC; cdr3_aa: CANSSRGHGYTF
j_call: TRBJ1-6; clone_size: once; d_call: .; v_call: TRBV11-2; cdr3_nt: TGTGCCAGCAGCTTAAATCAACGATTCACGGACAGTTCACCCCTCCACTTT; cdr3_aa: CASSLNQRFTDSSPLHF
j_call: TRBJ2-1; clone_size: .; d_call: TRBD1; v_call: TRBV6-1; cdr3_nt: TGTGCCAGTATCGCGACAGGGGGGCACCATGAGCAGTTCTTC; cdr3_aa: CASIATGGHHEQFF
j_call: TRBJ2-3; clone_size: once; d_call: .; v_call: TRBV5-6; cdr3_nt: TGTGCCAGCCGCTTGGGTAGAACAGATACGCAGTATTTT; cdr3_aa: CASRLGRTDTQYF
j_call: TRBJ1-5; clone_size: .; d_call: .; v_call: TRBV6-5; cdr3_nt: TGTGCCAGCGGGGTTGGCAATCAGCCCCAGCATTTT; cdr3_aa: CASGVGNQPQHF
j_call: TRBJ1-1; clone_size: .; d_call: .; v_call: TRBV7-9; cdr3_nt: TGTGCCAGCAGCTTAGGGTCGAGGAACACTGAAGCTTTCTTT; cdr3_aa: CASSLGSRNTEAFF
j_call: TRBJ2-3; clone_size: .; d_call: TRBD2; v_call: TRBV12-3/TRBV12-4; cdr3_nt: TGTGCCAGCAGTTCGTCAGCGGGAGGGCATACAGATACGCAGTATTTT; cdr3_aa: CASSSSAGGHTDTQYF
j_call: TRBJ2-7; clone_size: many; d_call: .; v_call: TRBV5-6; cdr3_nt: TGTGCCAGCAGCCCCGTCGGAACCTACTACGAGCAGTACTTC; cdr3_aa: CASSPVGTYYEQYF
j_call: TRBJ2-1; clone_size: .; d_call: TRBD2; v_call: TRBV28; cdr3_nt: TGTGCCAGCAGCACCCCGGATGTGACTAGCGGGAGGAATGAGCAGTTCTTC; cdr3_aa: CASSTPDVTSGRNEQFF
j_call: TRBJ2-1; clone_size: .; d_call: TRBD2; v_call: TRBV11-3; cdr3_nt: TGTGCCAGCAGCCTCTGGACTAGCGGGAGCTTAGAGCAGTTCTTC; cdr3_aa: CASSLWTSGSLEQFF
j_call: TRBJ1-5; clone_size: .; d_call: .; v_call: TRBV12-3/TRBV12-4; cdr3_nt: TGTAGCAGCAGTTTCGCCGGTGGTAGCAATCAGCCCCAGCATTTT; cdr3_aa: CSSSFAGGSNQPQHF
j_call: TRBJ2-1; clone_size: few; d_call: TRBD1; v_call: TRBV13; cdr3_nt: TGTGCCAGCAGCTTAGCAGGGGTGGGACAGAACGGGAATGAGCAGTTCTTC; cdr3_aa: CASSLAGVGQNGNEQFF
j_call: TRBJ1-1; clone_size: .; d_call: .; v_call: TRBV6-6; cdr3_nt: TGTGCCCGCAGCTGGGGACGGGACACTGAAGCTTTCTTT; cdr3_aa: CARSWGRDTEAFF
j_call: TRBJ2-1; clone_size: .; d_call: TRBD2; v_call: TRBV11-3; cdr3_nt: TGTGCCAGCAGCTTAAGACCGGGAGCGGGAGGGGTGGAGCAGTTCTTC; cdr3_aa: CASSLRPGAGGVEQFF
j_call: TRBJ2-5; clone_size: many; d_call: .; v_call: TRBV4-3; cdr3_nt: TGCGCCAGCAGCCAATCGTCGCTAGAGACCCAGTACTTC; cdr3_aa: CASSQSSLETQYF
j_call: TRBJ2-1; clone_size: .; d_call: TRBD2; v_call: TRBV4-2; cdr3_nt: TGTGCCAGCAGCCCCTACCTAGCGGCTAGCTCCTACAATGAGCAGTTCTTC; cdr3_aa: CASSPYLAASSYNEQFF
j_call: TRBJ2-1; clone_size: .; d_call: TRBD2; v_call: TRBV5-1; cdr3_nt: TGCGCCAGCAGCTTGCTAGCGGGAGGCCCTTACGATGAGCAGTTCTTC; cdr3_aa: CASSLLAGGPYDEQFF
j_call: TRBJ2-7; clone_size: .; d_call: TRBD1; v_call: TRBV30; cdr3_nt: TGTGCCTGGAGTGCGCGTAACAGGGGCCGGTACGAGCAGTACTTC; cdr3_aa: CAWSARNRGRYEQYF
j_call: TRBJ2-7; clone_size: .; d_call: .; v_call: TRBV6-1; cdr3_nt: TGTGCCACCCTAAGGGAGCTCGGGCAGTACTTC; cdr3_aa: CATLRELGQYF
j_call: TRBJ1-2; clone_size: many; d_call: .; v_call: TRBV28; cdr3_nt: TGTGCCAGCAGGCTGGCAGGGGATAACTATGGCTACACCTTC; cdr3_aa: CASRLAGDNYGYTF
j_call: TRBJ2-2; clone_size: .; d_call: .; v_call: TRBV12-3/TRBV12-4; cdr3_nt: TGTGCCAGCACGTTGGGCGGGGAGCTGTTTTTT; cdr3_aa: CASTLGGELFF
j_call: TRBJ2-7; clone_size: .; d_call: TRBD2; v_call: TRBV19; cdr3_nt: TGTGCCAGTAGTCGCCTTAGCGGGAGTTCCACCTACGAGCAGTACTTC; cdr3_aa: CASSRLSGSSTYEQYF
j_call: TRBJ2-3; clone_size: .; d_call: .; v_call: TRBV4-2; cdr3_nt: TGTGCCGGCAGCCAAGGGGGAGAGCCAGATACGCAGTATTTT; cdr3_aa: CAGSQGGEPDTQYF
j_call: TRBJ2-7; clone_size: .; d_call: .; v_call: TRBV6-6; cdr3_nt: TGTGCCAGCAGCTCCACCGGAGCGAGATTCTCGGGGGAGCAGTACTTC; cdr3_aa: CASSSTGARFSGEQYF
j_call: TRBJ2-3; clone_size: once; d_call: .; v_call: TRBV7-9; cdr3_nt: TGTGCCAGCAGCTTTGCGCAGACAGTTCAAGATACGCAGTATTTT; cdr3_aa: CASSFAQTVQDTQYF
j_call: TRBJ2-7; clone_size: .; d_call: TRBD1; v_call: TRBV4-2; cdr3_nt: TGTGTCAGCAGCCCGGGACAGGGGACCTACGAGCAGTACTTC; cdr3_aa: CVSSPGQGTYEQYF
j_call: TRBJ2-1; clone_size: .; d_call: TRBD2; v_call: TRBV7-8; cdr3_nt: TGTGCCAGCACCATTAGCGGGGCCTCCTACAATGAGCAGTTCTTC; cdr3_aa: CASTISGASYNEQFF
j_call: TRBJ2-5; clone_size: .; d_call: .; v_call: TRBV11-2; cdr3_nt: TGTACCAGTAGCCGCGGGCAGACCCAGTACTTC; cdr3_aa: CTSSRGQTQYF
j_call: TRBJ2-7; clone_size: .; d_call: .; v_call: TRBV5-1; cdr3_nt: TGCGCCAGCAGCTTGGCTGTCCTATCCTACGAGCAGTACTTC; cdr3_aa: CASSLAVLSYEQYF
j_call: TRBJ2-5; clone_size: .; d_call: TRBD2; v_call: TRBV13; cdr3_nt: TGTGCCAGCAGCCGAGAGCCGTATAGCGGGAGTTGGGAGACCCAGTACTTC; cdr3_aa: CASSREPYSGSWETQYF
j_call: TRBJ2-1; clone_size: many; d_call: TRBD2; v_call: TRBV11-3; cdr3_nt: TGTGCCAGCAGCGGAGGCACAGCGGGAGACTACAATGAGCAGTTCTTC; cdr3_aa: CASSGGTAGDYNEQFF
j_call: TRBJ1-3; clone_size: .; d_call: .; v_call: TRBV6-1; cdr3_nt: TGTGCCAGCAGTAGTACCAGATCTTCTGGAAACACCATATATTTT; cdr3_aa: CASSSTRSSGNTIYF
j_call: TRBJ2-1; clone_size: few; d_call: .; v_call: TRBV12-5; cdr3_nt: TGTGCTAGTGGCTCAGCAGGGAATGAGCAGTTCTTC; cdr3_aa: CASGSAGNEQFF